The rows below give T cell receptor beta chains drawn from one sample of a study of cytomegalovirus exposure and HLA in healthy donors. Only in-frame clones appear in the TCRdb table, and some are missing; sequencing was by immunoSEQ multiplex PCR. The table lists 150,000 or so clones, 60% to 85% of them singletons. Sample: PBMCs. These receptors originate from a man aged 25-45 years in good health and CMV-seronegative. The CDR3 runs from the conserved cysteine through the conserved F or W. The D gene is left open where the match is weak. Not all rows give a size; the values are once, few, many and, for expanded clones, a class.

v_call: TRBV6-5
cdr3_length: 13
clone_size: once
d_call: TRBD2
j_call: TRBJ2-7
cdr3_aa: CASRLGGNYEQYF
cdr3_nt: TGTGCCAGCCGCCTGGGAGGGAACTACGAGCAGTACTTC

v_call: TRBV19
cdr3_length: 16
clone_size: few
d_call: TRBD1
j_call: TRBJ1-6
cdr3_aa: CASSITGGNVDSPLHF
cdr3_nt: TGTGCCAGTAGTATTACAGGGGGCAATGTGGATTCACCCCTCCACTTT

v_call: TRBV6-5
cdr3_length: 14
clone_size: few
d_call: NA
j_call: TRBJ2-3
cdr3_aa: CASSWGRGTDTQYF
cdr3_nt: TGTGCCAGCAGTTGGGGGCGAGGCACAGATACGCAGTATTTT

v_call: TRBV28
cdr3_length: 18
clone_size: NA
d_call: TRBD2
j_call: TRBJ2-5
cdr3_aa: CASSRPGLAGFVQETQYF
cdr3_nt: TGTGCCAGCAGTCGCCCGGGACTAGCGGGGTTTGTACAAGAGACCCAGTACTTC

v_call: TRBV19
cdr3_length: 14
clone_size: NA
d_call: NA
j_call: TRBJ1-1
cdr3_aa: CASTSRQTGTEAFF
cdr3_nt: TGTGCCAGTACTTCTAGACAGACTGGCACTGAAGCTTTCTTT

v_call: TRBV9
cdr3_length: 16
clone_size: NA
d_call: NA
j_call: TRBJ1-3
cdr3_aa: CASSLGAPYSGNTIYF
cdr3_nt: TGTGCCAGCAGCCTGGGGGCGCCCTACTCTGGAAACACCATATATTTT

v_call: TRBV27
cdr3_length: 14
clone_size: few
d_call: NA
j_call: TRBJ2-7
cdr3_aa: CASSKGEGTYEQYF
cdr3_nt: TGTGCCAGCAGTAAGGGGGAGGGGACCTACGAGCAGTACTTC

v_call: TRBV7-2
cdr3_length: 15
clone_size: NA
d_call: NA
j_call: TRBJ1-1
cdr3_aa: CASSLVAGLNTEAFF
cdr3_nt: TGTGCCAGCAGCTTAGTGGCAGGATTGAACACTGAAGCTTTCTTT

v_call: TRBV7-6
cdr3_length: 15
clone_size: NA
d_call: NA
j_call: TRBJ2-5
cdr3_aa: CASSLYTDYYETQYF
cdr3_nt: TGTGCCAGCAGCTTATACACAGACTACTATGAGACCCAGTACTTC

v_call: TRBV27
cdr3_length: 14
clone_size: NA
d_call: NA
j_call: TRBJ2-7
cdr3_aa: CASSPDPGEGEQYF
cdr3_nt: TGTGCCAGCAGTCCGGACCCAGGGGAGGGCGAGCAGTACTTC

v_call: TRBV9
cdr3_length: 16
clone_size: NA
d_call: TRBD2
j_call: TRBJ2-1
cdr3_aa: CASSLSGGSSYNEQFF
cdr3_nt: TGTGCCAGCAGCCTCAGCGGGGGGAGTTCCTACAATGAGCAGTTCTTC

v_call: TRBV28
cdr3_length: 14
clone_size: NA
d_call: TRBD1
j_call: TRBJ1-2
cdr3_aa: CASSSTGGVDGYTF
cdr3_nt: TGTGCCAGCAGTTCCACAGGGGGCGTCGATGGCTACACCTTC

v_call: TRBV19
cdr3_length: 14
clone_size: NA
d_call: NA
j_call: TRBJ2-5
cdr3_aa: CASSIQGLEETQYF
cdr3_nt: TGTGCCAGTAGTATCCAGGGGCTGGAGGAGACCCAGTACTTC

v_call: TRBV9
cdr3_length: 16
clone_size: NA
d_call: NA
j_call: TRBJ1-1
cdr3_aa: CASSVSFGGANTEAFF
cdr3_nt: TGTGCCAGCAGCGTTTCGTTCGGGGGGGCGAACACTGAAGCTTTCTTT

v_call: TRBV7-9
cdr3_length: 15
clone_size: NA
d_call: NA
j_call: TRBJ2-2
cdr3_aa: CASSFPFPNTGELFF
cdr3_nt: TGTGCCAGCAGCTTCCCTTTCCCGAACACCGGGGAGCTGTTTTTT

v_call: TRBV28
cdr3_length: 17
clone_size: NA
d_call: NA
j_call: TRBJ2-3
cdr3_aa: CASSFPPGHTATDTQYF
cdr3_nt: TGTGCCAGCAGTTTCCCTCCGGGACATACAGCCACAGATACGCAGTATTTT

v_call: TRBV25-1
cdr3_length: 15
clone_size: NA
d_call: TRBD1
j_call: TRBJ1-1
cdr3_aa: CASSEPGQGDTEAFF
cdr3_nt: TGTGCCAGCAGTGAGCCGGGACAGGGCGACACTGAAGCTTTCTTT

v_call: TRBV7-2
cdr3_length: 13
clone_size: NA
d_call: TRBD2
j_call: TRBJ2-1
cdr3_aa: CASSLLAGNEQFF
cdr3_nt: TGTGCCAGCAGCTTACTAGCGGGGAATGAGCAGTTCTTC

v_call: TRBV5-1
cdr3_length: 14
clone_size: NA
d_call: TRBD2
j_call: TRBJ2-5
cdr3_aa: CASSLAGGEETQYF
cdr3_nt: TGCGCCAGCAGCTTGGCCGGGGGGGAAGAGACCCAGTACTTC

v_call: TRBV10-2
cdr3_length: 15
clone_size: NA
d_call: NA
j_call: TRBJ1-1
cdr3_aa: CASSEFSQGTTEAFF
cdr3_nt: TGCGCCAGCAGTGAGTTTAGTCAGGGGACAACTGAAGCTTTCTTT

v_call: TRBV4-2
cdr3_length: 16
clone_size: NA
d_call: TRBD2
j_call: TRBJ2-1
cdr3_aa: CASSQDSGRGPNEQFF
cdr3_nt: TGTGCCAGCAGCCAAGACAGCGGGAGGGGACCCAATGAGCAGTTCTTC

v_call: TRBV6-1
cdr3_length: 14
clone_size: NA
d_call: TRBD1
j_call: TRBJ2-7
cdr3_aa: CASTRDREAYEQYF
cdr3_nt: TGTGCCAGCACTAGGGACAGAGAAGCCTACGAGCAGTACTTC

v_call: TRBV28
cdr3_length: 14
clone_size: NA
d_call: NA
j_call: TRBJ2-6
cdr3_aa: CASSRGYGANVLTF
cdr3_nt: TGTGCCAGCAGTAGGGGTTACGGGGCCAACGTCCTGACTTTC

v_call: TRBV20-1
cdr3_length: 11
clone_size: NA
d_call: NA
j_call: TRBJ1-4
cdr3_aa: CSANRGEKLFF
cdr3_nt: TGCAGTGCTAATCGGGGTGAAAAACTGTTTTTT

v_call: TRBV27
cdr3_length: 16
clone_size: NA
d_call: NA
j_call: TRBJ1-4
cdr3_aa: CASSPSPAGRNQKLFF
cdr3_nt: TGTGCCAGCAGTCCTTCGCCTGCGGGGCGCAATCAAAAACTGTTTTTT

v_call: TRBV19
cdr3_length: 16
clone_size: NA
d_call: TRBD1
j_call: TRBJ1-5
cdr3_aa: CASSYTDRGLSQPQHF
cdr3_nt: TGTGCCAGTAGTTATACGGACAGGGGGCTGAGTCAGCCCCAGCATTTT

v_call: TRBV4-2
cdr3_length: 15
clone_size: NA
d_call: NA
j_call: TRBJ2-6
cdr3_aa: CASSQDWAGANGLTF
cdr3_nt: TGTGCCAGCAGCCAAGATTGGGCGGGGGCCAACGGCCTGACTTTC

v_call: TRBV5-4
cdr3_length: 12
clone_size: NA
d_call: TRBD1
j_call: TRBJ2-7
cdr3_aa: CASSWDRGEQYF
cdr3_nt: TGTGCCAGCAGTTGGGACAGGGGCGAGCAGTACTTC

v_call: TRBV10-1
cdr3_length: 13
clone_size: NA
d_call: NA
j_call: TRBJ2-5
cdr3_aa: CASSNRGQETQYF
cdr3_nt: TGCGCCAGCAGCAACCGGGGTCAAGAGACCCAGTACTTC

v_call: TRBV29-1
cdr3_length: 16
clone_size: NA
d_call: TRBD1
j_call: TRBJ2-3
cdr3_aa: CSVGGQGWGATDTQYF
cdr3_nt: TGCAGCGTTGGAGGACAGGGGTGGGGGGCCACAGATACGCAGTATTTT

v_call: TRBV7-3
cdr3_length: 14
clone_size: NA
d_call: NA
j_call: TRBJ2-3
cdr3_aa: CASSLPGSTDTQYF
cdr3_nt: TGTGCCAGCAGCTTACCAGGGAGCACAGATACGCAGTATTTT

v_call: TRBV1
cdr3_length: 13
clone_size: NA
d_call: NA
j_call: TRBJ2-1
cdr3_aa: CTSSHGQNNEQFF
cdr3_nt: TGCACCAGCAGTCACGGACAGAACAATGAGCAGTTCTTC

v_call: TRBV29-1
cdr3_length: 14
clone_size: NA
d_call: NA
j_call: TRBJ1-5
cdr3_aa: CSVQSGNSNQPQHF
cdr3_nt: TGCAGCGTTCAATCGGGGAATAGCAATCAGCCCCAGCATTTT

v_call: TRBV7-6
cdr3_length: 14
clone_size: NA
d_call: TRBD2
j_call: TRBJ2-5
cdr3_aa: CASSPLAVGETQYF
cdr3_nt: TGTGCCAGCAGTCCCCTAGCGGTAGGGGAGACCCAGTACTTC

v_call: TRBV7-9
cdr3_length: 15
clone_size: NA
d_call: TRBD1
j_call: TRBJ2-1
cdr3_aa: CASSSSSGTGDEQFF
cdr3_nt: TGTGCCAGCTCTTCGAGTTCCGGGACAGGGGATGAGCAGTTCTTC

v_call: TRBV19
cdr3_length: 15
clone_size: once
d_call: NA
j_call: TRBJ1-2
cdr3_aa: CASSIPRGDSYGYTF
cdr3_nt: TGTGCCAGTAGTATCCCCCGAGGAGATTCCTATGGCTACACCTTC

v_call: TRBV5-1
cdr3_length: 13
clone_size: NA
d_call: NA
j_call: TRBJ1-3
cdr3_aa: CASSFGDGNTIYF
cdr3_nt: TGCGCCAGCAGCTTCGGGGATGGAAACACCATATATTTT

v_call: TRBV11-2
cdr3_length: 14
clone_size: NA
d_call: TRBD2
j_call: TRBJ2-5
cdr3_aa: CASTTTSGEETQYF
cdr3_nt: TGTGCCAGCACCACGACTAGCGGGGAAGAGACCCAGTACTTC

v_call: TRBV7-2
cdr3_length: 13
clone_size: once
d_call: NA
j_call: TRBJ1-1
cdr3_aa: CASSSLEGTEAFF
cdr3_nt: TGTGCCAGCAGCTCATTAGAGGGCACTGAAGCTTTCTTT

v_call: TRBV10-3
cdr3_length: 12
clone_size: NA
d_call: NA
j_call: TRBJ2-7
cdr3_aa: CAVGAQSYEQYF
cdr3_nt: TGTGCCGTAGGGGCCCAGTCCTACGAGCAGTACTTC

v_call: TRBV6-6
cdr3_length: 14
clone_size: NA
d_call: TRBD2
j_call: TRBJ2-1
cdr3_aa: CASSWLAGYNEQFF
cdr3_nt: TGTGCCAGCAGTTGGCTAGCGGGGTACAATGAGCAGTTCTTC

v_call: TRBV27
cdr3_length: 18
clone_size: NA
d_call: NA
j_call: TRBJ1-1
cdr3_aa: CASSLLDANGLTNAEAFF
cdr3_nt: TGTGCCAGCAGTTTGTTGGATGCTAACGGGTTAACAAATGCTGAAGCTTTCTTT

v_call: TRBV7-2
cdr3_length: 17
clone_size: NA
d_call: NA
j_call: TRBJ1-3
cdr3_aa: CASSLASDRGVGNTIYF
cdr3_nt: TGTGCCAGCAGCTTAGCTTCGGACCGGGGGGTGGGAAACACCATATATTTT

v_call: TRBV2
cdr3_length: 13
clone_size: NA
d_call: TRBD1
j_call: TRBJ2-5
cdr3_aa: CASSRGQGETQYF
cdr3_nt: TGTGCCAGCAGCAGGGGACAGGGTGAGACCCAGTACTTC

v_call: TRBV29-1
cdr3_length: 11
clone_size: NA
d_call: NA
j_call: TRBJ2-1
cdr3_aa: CSVGVGSEQFF
cdr3_nt: TGCAGCGTTGGGGTGGGGAGTGAGCAGTTCTTC

v_call: TRBV5-4
cdr3_length: 14
clone_size: NA
d_call: NA
j_call: TRBJ2-3
cdr3_aa: CASSLWEGTDTQYF
cdr3_nt: TGTGCCAGCAGCTTGTGGGAGGGCACAGATACGCAGTATTTT

v_call: TRBV19
cdr3_length: 14
clone_size: once
d_call: TRBD1
j_call: TRBJ2-1
cdr3_aa: CASSPGQGFNEQFF
cdr3_nt: TGTGCCAGTAGTCCGGGACAGGGTTTTAATGAGCAGTTCTTC

v_call: TRBV4-2
cdr3_length: 13
clone_size: NA
d_call: NA
j_call: TRBJ2-7
cdr3_aa: CASSQERRGEQYF
cdr3_nt: TGTGCCAGCAGCCAAGAGAGGCGAGGAGAGCAGTACTTC

v_call: TRBV6-1
cdr3_length: 12
clone_size: few
d_call: NA
j_call: TRBJ1-2
cdr3_aa: CASRKLARGYTF
cdr3_nt: TGTGCCAGCAGGAAACTAGCCAGGGGCTACACCTTC

v_call: TRBV16
cdr3_length: 14
clone_size: NA
d_call: TRBD1
j_call: TRBJ2-7
cdr3_aa: CASSPRDRFQGQYF
cdr3_nt: TGTGCCAGCAGCCCCCGGGACAGGTTTCAGGGGCAGTACTTC

v_call: TRBV7-2
cdr3_length: 15
clone_size: NA
d_call: TRBD1
j_call: TRBJ1-2
cdr3_aa: CASSPPHQTGEGYTF
cdr3_nt: TGTGCCAGCAGCCCCCCGCATCAGACAGGGGAGGGCTACACCTTC

v_call: TRBV5-6
cdr3_length: 16
clone_size: NA
d_call: TRBD1
j_call: TRBJ2-3
cdr3_aa: CASSEWTGGLADTQYF
cdr3_nt: TGTGCCAGCAGCGAATGGACAGGGGGCCTTGCAGATACGCAGTATTTT

v_call: TRBV7-9
cdr3_length: 16
clone_size: NA
d_call: TRBD2
j_call: TRBJ2-3
cdr3_aa: CASSPGLAGSPDTQYF
cdr3_nt: TGTGCCAGCAGCCCGGGACTAGCGGGGTCCCCAGATACGCAGTATTTT

v_call: TRBV5-4
cdr3_length: 16
clone_size: NA
d_call: NA
j_call: TRBJ2-2
cdr3_aa: CASSSNLQESTGELFF
cdr3_nt: TGTGCCAGCAGCTCTAACCTACAGGAGAGCACCGGGGAGCTGTTTTTT

v_call: TRBV5-1
cdr3_length: 15
clone_size: once
d_call: NA
j_call: TRBJ1-1
cdr3_aa: CASSRLPRQVSEAFF
cdr3_nt: TGCGCCAGCAGCCGCTTACCCAGACAGGTCAGCGAAGCTTTCTTT

v_call: TRBV25-1
cdr3_length: 15
clone_size: few
d_call: TRBD2
j_call: TRBJ2-5
cdr3_aa: CASSRNLAGGETQYF
cdr3_nt: TGTGCCAGCAGCCGCAACTTAGCGGGGGGAGAGACCCAGTACTTC

v_call: TRBV28
cdr3_length: 14
clone_size: few
d_call: NA
j_call: TRBJ1-3
cdr3_aa: CASIAPGSGNTIYF
cdr3_nt: TGTGCCAGCATAGCTCCGGGATCTGGAAACACCATATATTTT

v_call: TRBV27
cdr3_length: 17
clone_size: NA
d_call: TRBD2
j_call: TRBJ2-1
cdr3_aa: CASGEIRGAGSGNEQFF
cdr3_nt: TGTGCCAGCGGGGAGATACGGGGAGCGGGAAGTGGGAATGAGCAGTTCTTC

v_call: TRBV4-1
cdr3_length: 14
clone_size: NA
d_call: TRBD1
j_call: TRBJ2-2
cdr3_aa: CASSPDRFTGELFF
cdr3_nt: TGCGCCAGCAGCCCGGACAGGTTCACCGGGGAGCTGTTTTTT